This T cell receptor (beta chain) was captured in a study of T cell responses to AZD1222 COVID-19 vaccine. CDR1 and CDR2 from the germline V gene are SGHAT and FQNNGV. The CDR3 runs to 13 residues. Trimming took off 5 bases at V and 4 bases at J, with 12 bases between the two ends. Profiled with immunoSEQ multiplex PCR; TCRdb holds only in-frame clones, not every one. The data hold approximately 160,000 clones, with approximately 93% observed a single time. The chain is built from TRBV11-2 and TRBJ2-7; weak D call: TRBD1 (6 bases). This sample comprised peripheral blood, obtained on day 0 of AZD1222 vaccination. This clonotype was sampled from an adult in good health. The CDR3 reads CASSPDRGYEQYF. DNA of the CDR3: TGTGCCAGCAGCCCGGACAGAGGTTACGAGCAGTACTTC.